These 11 T cell receptor beta chains were sequenced from one sample in a study of cytomegalovirus exposure and HLA in healthy donors. PCR involved 60 Vbeta and 13 Jbeta primers. Assay used: immunoSEQ multiplex PCR; TCRdb lists only in-frame clones, some missing. Of approximately 200,000 clones listed, around 83% are singletons. Sequencing was carried out using PBMCs. These receptors were taken from a girl aged 5 to 17 in good health and CMV-seronegative.

The chain joins TRBV2 to TRBJ2-3; 11 nucleotides agree with TRBD2. This CDR3 region has 18 residues. V lost 6 bases to trimming and J lost 2 bases; unmatched junction nucleotides: 13. Germline CDR1 SNHLY, CDR2 FYNNEI. The DNA of the CDR3 is TGTGCCAGCAGCGCGTTCCTCATAGCGGGGGGGTCCACAGATACGCAGTATTTT. Its translation is CASSAFLIAGGSTDTQYF.

The CDR3 loop reads CASSLGGGSGYTF. The CDR3 nucleotides read TGTGCCAGCAGCCTTGGGGGGGGCTCTGGCTACACCTTC. This chain uses TRBV9 with TRBJ1-2, with a tentative D call TRBD1 (6 bases). Germline V lookup: CDR1 SGDLS, CDR2 YYNGEE. This CDR3 region has 13 residues. V lost 4 bases and J 7 bases, leaving 14 bases between the germline ends.

V usage is TRBV29-1 and J usage is TRBJ1-4; D unresolved. Germline values: CDR1 SQVTM, CDR2 ANQGSEA. This CDR3 contains 10 residues. V lost 5 bases, J lost 8 bases, and 6 bases lay in between. The CDR3 here is CSVLGEKLFF. CDR3 in DNA: TGCAGCGTTCTCGGGGAAAAACTGTTTTTT.

The chain employs TRBV6-6 and TRBJ2-2, with TRBD2 as a possible D gene (5 bases). The CDR3 extends over 14 amino acids. Germline assignment: CDR1 MNHNY and CDR2 SVGAGI (reference sequence). Trimming took off 6 bases at V and 1 base at J, with 9 bases between the two ends. DNA for the CDR3: TGTGCCAGCAGCTGGACTCAGAACACCGGGGAGCTGTTTTTT. Its protein product is CASSWTQNTGELFF.

The chain links TRBV30 to TRBJ2-4, with TRBD2 identical over 8 bases. This CDR3 spans 16 amino acids. J gave up 2 bases and V 0 bases, and 6 bases lay outside the gene matches. Looked up from germline, CDR1 is GTSNPN and CDR2 is SVGIG (reference sequence). This CDR3 is CAWSVLGGGTKNIQYF. The CDR3 DNA reads as TGTGCCTGGAGTGTACTGGGCGGGGGGACCAAAAACATTCAGTACTTC.

The J gene is TRBJ1-1, the V gene TRBV5-6; a weak D match, TRBD1 (5 bases). V was pared by 2 bases and J by 5 bases, with 7 bases between. CDR3 length: 12 amino acids. Germline loops: CDR1 SGHDT, CDR2 YYEEEE. The CDR3 here is CASSFRGTEAFF. DNA of the CDR3: TGTGCCAGCAGCTTTAGGGGAACTGAAGCTTTCTTT.

This chain links TRBV23-1 with TRBJ1-2, with 7 bases fitting TRBD1. TRBV23-1 falls under the ORF class, with uncertain function. The CDR3 is 19 amino acids. Trimming at V came to 1 base and at J to 4 bases, leaving 18 bases not matched to a gene. The CDR3 is CASSQFKGAQGASFYGYTF. DNA of the CDR3: TGCGCCAGCAGTCAATTTAAGGGGGCGCAGGGCGCGTCCTTCTATGGCTACACCTTC.

The V and J genes are TRBV19 and TRBJ1-4; 8 bases match TRBD1. CDR3 size: 14 residues. Trimming removed 7 bases from V and 8 bases from J; junction bases left unmatched: 9. Germline loops: CDR1 LNHDA, CDR2 SQIVND (reference sequence). The CDR3 loop reads CASTRTGTGEKLFF. The CDR3 nucleotides read TGTGCCAGTACGAGGACAGGGACCGGGGAAAAACTGTTTTTT.

The rearrangement joins TRBV18 to TRBJ2-5; TRBD2 might be the D (7 bases). The J call is doubtful: the DNA matches TRBJ2-7 better. This CDR3 contains 16 residues. Germline V gene data show CDR1 as KGHSH and CDR2 as LQKENI. For the CDR3, the DNA is TGTGCCAGCTCACCCAACGGGGGCGGGGGCTCCTACGAGCAGTACTTC. Amino acid sequence: CASSPNGGGGSYEQYF.

The rearrangement uses TRBV19 and TRBJ1-5, with D possibly matching TRBD1 (6 bases). CDR1 is LNHDA and CDR2 is SQIVND in the germline V gene (reference sequence). This CDR3 comprises 16 residues. V dropped 0 bases and J dropped 1 base, with 10 bases sitting between them. This chain's CDR3 is CASSIDARGSNQPQHF. The DNA for the CDR3 is TGTGCCAGTAGTATAGACGCCAGGGGAAGCAATCAGCCCCAGCATTTT.

J is TRBJ1-2 and V is TRBV6-4; 7 bases are a match to TRBD1. CDR3 size: 16 residues. The junction had 7 bases not matched to a gene; V was cut back by 0 bases and J by 3 bases. Germline V gene sequence: CDR1 MRHNA, CDR2 SNTAGT. The CDR3 coding sequence is TGTGCCAGCAGTGACTCTAGACAGGGAGGCTACTATGGCTACACCTTC. Translating it yields CASSDSRQGGYYGYTF.